Listed below are T cell receptor beta chains from one sample, sequenced in a study of blood T cell repertoires in COVID-19. Profiled with immunoSEQ multiplex PCR; TCRdb holds only in-frame clones, not every one. Of about 140,000 clones in the sample, roughly 90% are singletons; the top ten hold under 12%. Material: peripheral blood. These receptors were collected from a man between 50 and 59 years old with active or convalescent COVID-19. Both conserved end residues are part of each CDR3. Fields, in order: clone size, D gene, V gene, CDR3 length, J gene, CDR3 DNA, CDR3 protein. The D gene is left open where the match is weak. Size is omitted from some rows. Given values are once, few, many or a class for expanded clones.

clone size: .
D gene: .
V gene: TRBV9
CDR3 length: 15
J gene: TRBJ2-3
CDR3 DNA: TGTGCCAGCACCGCCAGAGGAGGGCTGGGAGATACGCAGTATTTT
CDR3 protein: CASTARGGLGDTQYF

clone size: .
D gene: TRBD1
V gene: TRBV2
CDR3 length: 14
J gene: TRBJ1-6
CDR3 DNA: TGTGCCAGCAGTCGACAGGGGGGGAACTCACCCCTCCACTTT
CDR3 protein: CASSRQGGNSPLHF

clone size: .
D gene: .
V gene: TRBV5-4
CDR3 length: 13
J gene: TRBJ1-2
CDR3 DNA: TGTGCCAGCAGCTTGGACAGCCTCTATGGCTACACCTTC
CDR3 protein: CASSLDSLYGYTF

clone size: .
D gene: TRBD2
V gene: TRBV4-1
CDR3 length: 19
J gene: TRBJ2-1
CDR3 DNA: TGCGCCAGCAGCCAAGATCGCCGGACTAGCGGGAGACTGAACAATGAGCAGTTCTTC
CDR3 protein: CASSQDRRTSGRLNNEQFF

clone size: .
D gene: .
V gene: TRBV2
CDR3 length: 14
J gene: TRBJ1-6
CDR3 DNA: TGTGCCAGCAGGTCCAGTGGGCAAATCTCACCCCTCCACTTT
CDR3 protein: CASRSSGQISPLHF

clone size: .
D gene: .
V gene: TRBV19
CDR3 length: 18
J gene: TRBJ2-6
CDR3 DNA: TGTGCCAGTAATCTTGGACAGATTTTCGACTCTGGGGCCAACGTCCTGACTTTC
CDR3 protein: CASNLGQIFDSGANVLTF

clone size: .
D gene: TRBD1
V gene: TRBV28
CDR3 length: 16
J gene: TRBJ2-1
CDR3 DNA: TGTGCCAGCAATTTACCCGGACAGGGAACCTACAATGAGCAGTTCTTC
CDR3 protein: CASNLPGQGTYNEQFF

clone size: .
D gene: TRBD2
V gene: TRBV9
CDR3 length: 15
J gene: TRBJ2-1
CDR3 DNA: TGTGCCAGCAGCGTACCTAGCGGGAGGAACAATGAGCAGTTCTTC
CDR3 protein: CASSVPSGRNNEQFF

clone size: .
D gene: TRBD1
V gene: TRBV18
CDR3 length: 14
J gene: TRBJ1-2
CDR3 DNA: TGTGCCAGCTCACTAGGGACAGTAAGGGATGGCTACACCTTC
CDR3 protein: CASSLGTVRDGYTF

clone size: .
D gene: TRBD1
V gene: TRBV5-1
CDR3 length: 15
J gene: TRBJ1-1
CDR3 DNA: TGCGCCAGCAGCCCGGACAGGGGTTTGAACACTGAAGCTTTCTTT
CDR3 protein: CASSPDRGLNTEAFF

clone size: .
D gene: TRBD1
V gene: TRBV5-1
CDR3 length: 16
J gene: TRBJ2-7
CDR3 DNA: TGCGCCAGCAGCTTGGTTGCCGGGACAGGGGGGTACGAGCAGTACTTC
CDR3 protein: CASSLVAGTGGYEQYF

clone size: .
D gene: .
V gene: TRBV28
CDR3 length: 12
J gene: TRBJ1-1
CDR3 DNA: TGTGCCAGCAGTCCCCCACGGACTGAAGCTTTCTTT
CDR3 protein: CASSPPRTEAFF

clone size: .
D gene: TRBD1
V gene: TRBV20-1
CDR3 length: 17
J gene: TRBJ1-6
CDR3 DNA: TGCAGTGCTAGTCTCCGGGACAGTAGCTCCTATAATTCACCCCTCCACTTT
CDR3 protein: CSASLRDSSSYNSPLHF

clone size: .
D gene: .
V gene: TRBV11-2
CDR3 length: 16
J gene: TRBJ1-5
CDR3 DNA: TGTGCCAGCAGGGAAGACGGGTCTCTTAGCAATCAGCCCCAGCATTTT
CDR3 protein: CASREDGSLSNQPQHF

clone size: .
D gene: .
V gene: TRBV28
CDR3 length: 12
J gene: TRBJ2-1
CDR3 DNA: TGTGCCAGCAGTCCGGCCAGGAATGAGCAGTTCTTC
CDR3 protein: CASSPARNEQFF

clone size: .
D gene: .
V gene: TRBV4-1
CDR3 length: 13
J gene: TRBJ2-7
CDR3 DNA: TGCGCCAGCAGCCCCCAGGGGATCTACGAGCAGTACTTC
CDR3 protein: CASSPQGIYEQYF

clone size: .
D gene: .
V gene: TRBV4-1
CDR3 length: 15
J gene: TRBJ1-5
CDR3 DNA: TGCGCCAGCAGCCTCGACACATATAGCAATCAGCCCCAGCATTTT
CDR3 protein: CASSLDTYSNQPQHF

clone size: .
D gene: .
V gene: TRBV5-1
CDR3 length: 15
J gene: TRBJ1-2
CDR3 DNA: TGCGCCAGCAGCTTGGTTAACGGAGCTAACTATGGCTACACCTTC
CDR3 protein: CASSLVNGANYGYTF

clone size: .
D gene: TRBD2
V gene: TRBV9
CDR3 length: 15
J gene: TRBJ2-1
CDR3 DNA: TGTGCCAGCAGCGTAAGCGGGAGCTCCTACAATGAGCAGTTCTTC
CDR3 protein: CASSVSGSSYNEQFF

clone size: .
D gene: TRBD2
V gene: TRBV19
CDR3 length: 18
J gene: TRBJ2-2
CDR3 DNA: TGTGCCAGTCGATCGGACAGATATAGCGGGAGGTCCACCGGGGAGCTGTTTTTT
CDR3 protein: CASRSDRYSGRSTGELFF

clone size: few
D gene: TRBD2
V gene: TRBV7-9
CDR3 length: 17
J gene: TRBJ2-7
CDR3 DNA: TGTGCCAGCAGCGGGGGACTAGCTCCTGCTTCCTCCTACGAGCAGTACTTC
CDR3 protein: CASSGGLAPASSYEQYF

clone size: .
D gene: .
V gene: TRBV19
CDR3 length: 15
J gene: TRBJ2-6
CDR3 DNA: TGTGCCAGTAGTAGAACAGGGTCTGGGGCCAACGTCCTGACTTTC
CDR3 protein: CASSRTGSGANVLTF

clone size: .
D gene: TRBD1
V gene: TRBV5-4
CDR3 length: 15
J gene: TRBJ2-3
CDR3 DNA: TGTGCCAGCAGCTTGGGGCAGGGGGCGAGAGATACGCAGTATTTT
CDR3 protein: CASSLGQGARDTQYF

clone size: once
D gene: .
V gene: TRBV10-3
CDR3 length: 14
J gene: TRBJ2-7
CDR3 DNA: TGTGCCATCAGTGGCACAGGGTCATCCTACGAGCAGTACTTC
CDR3 protein: CAISGTGSSYEQYF

clone size: once
D gene: .
V gene: TRBV7-9
CDR3 length: 16
J gene: TRBJ1-1
CDR3 DNA: TGTGCCAGCAGCCCGGTTGGAACCACAGGGAACACTGAAGCTTTCTTT
CDR3 protein: CASSPVGTTGNTEAFF

clone size: .
D gene: .
V gene: TRBV7-9
CDR3 length: 14
J gene: TRBJ2-5
CDR3 DNA: TGTGCCAGCAGCTTAGGGAGGGGCTGGGAGACCCAGTACTTC
CDR3 protein: CASSLGRGWETQYF

clone size: .
D gene: .
V gene: TRBV12-2
CDR3 length: 16
J gene: TRBJ1-1
CDR3 DNA: TGTGCAAGTCGCGGGGTAAGGGACAAGGGGAACACTGAAGCTTTCTTT
CDR3 protein: CASRGVRDKGNTEAFF